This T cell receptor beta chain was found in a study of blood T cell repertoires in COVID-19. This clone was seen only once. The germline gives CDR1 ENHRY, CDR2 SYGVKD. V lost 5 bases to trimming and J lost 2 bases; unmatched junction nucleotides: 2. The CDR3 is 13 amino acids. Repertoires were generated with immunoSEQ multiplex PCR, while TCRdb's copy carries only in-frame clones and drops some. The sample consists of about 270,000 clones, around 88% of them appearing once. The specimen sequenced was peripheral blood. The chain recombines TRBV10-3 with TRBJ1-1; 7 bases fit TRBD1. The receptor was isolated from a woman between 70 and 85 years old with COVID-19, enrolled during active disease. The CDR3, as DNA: TGTGCCATCAGTAGAGGGGGCAACACTGAAGCTTTCTTT. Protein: CAISRGGNTEAFF.